The entry that follows covers one T cell receptor beta chain sequence. The study amplified TCR beta CDR3 regions using RNA transcripts. Second-round multiplex PCR came after a first-round RT-PCR that employed HTBI primers. A single record per CDR3 protein comes from TCRdb applying MiXCR to the multiplex PCR reads. The repertoire includes 340,000 or so distinct CDR3 sequences, about a sixth of them detected once, and 10% to 15% sits in the top ten. The data derive from a study of Graves' ophthalmopathy and Graves' hyperthyroidism. As for the study in general: No treatment had been given when peripheral blood was collected at initial diagnosis.

The germline V gene has CDR1 SEHNR and CDR2 FQNEAQ (reference sequence). This CDR3 comprises 16 residues. V was pared by 5 bases and J by 2 bases, with 6 bases of the junction left unmatched. What was sequenced was peripheral blood. The chain couples TRBV7-9 to TRBJ2-5; 12 nucleotides agree with TRBD2. The source is an adult man with Graves' ophthalmopathy. CDR3 coding DNA: TGTGCCAGCAGCAAACTAGCGGGAGGCTTGCAAGAGACCCAGTACTTC. This codes for CASSKLAGGLQETQYF. Full variable domain (outside the CDR3, taken from reference TRBV7-9 and TRBJ2-5): DTGVSQNPRHKITKRGQNVTFRCDPISEHNRLYWYRQTLGQGPEFLTYFQNEAQLEKSRLLSDRFSAERPKGSFSTLEIQRTEQGDSAMYLCASSKLAGGLQETQYFGPGTRLLVL.